This T cell receptor (beta chain) was obtained from a study of T cells in Graves' hyperthyroidism and ophthalmopathy. Recently diagnosed hyperthyroidism of less than 2 months' duration affected patients aged 18 to 65. Patients having uncontrolled infection, another autoimmune disease, pregnancy or lactation were not included. Using around 10 ml of fresh peripheral blood, PBMCs were prepared. Template material for amplifying TCR beta CDR3 regions consisted of RNA transcripts. A first-round RT-PCR of the TCR CDR3 used the HTBI primer set. TCRdb independently ran MiXCR on the multiplex PCR reads; one entry per CDR3 protein. The data hold around 720,000 distinct CDR3 sequences, with 30% to 40% observed a single time. This clonotype appeared many times. The trim removed 1 base at V and 3 bases at J, leaving 16 bases unmatched. The CDR3 runs to 20 residues. In germline, CDR1 is SEHNR, CDR2 FQNEAQ (reference sequence).

The V call is TRBV7-9, the J call TRBJ2-2; TRBD1 matches 8 bases. The TCR originated in a woman between 40 and 50 years old with Graves' hyperthyroidism. The sample comprised blood. CDR3 in DNA: TGTGCCAGCAGCTTAGGGGACACTCAGGACAGGGCGGCAGACACCGGGGAGCTGTTTTTT. This encodes CASSLGDTQDRAADTGELFF.